These 21 T cell receptor beta chains were sequenced from one sample in a study of cytomegalovirus exposure and HLA in healthy donors. Primers for the PCR totalled 60 Vbeta and 13 Jbeta. This table comes from immunoSEQ multiplex PCR, and its TCRdb copy is limited to in-frame clones, with some not included. The sample holds more than 85,000 clones, roughly 80% seen once. What was sequenced was PBMCs. These receptors all come from a woman in her thirties in good health and CMV-seronegative.

V is TRBV28 and J is TRBJ1-2; tentatively, D is TRBD1 (5 bases). Trimming shortened V by 8 bases and J by 2 bases, and 18 bases separated the two germline ends. This CDR3 contains 15 residues. The V gene's germline CDR1 is MDHEN and CDR2 SYDVKM. CDR3 in DNA: TGTGCCAGCGAATCGGCGTCGAGACAGAACTATGGCTACACCTTC. Amino acid sequence: CASESASRQNYGYTF.

This rearrangement joins TRBV6-5 to TRBJ1-2; D gene unclear. Germline CDR1 MNHEY, CDR2 SVGAGI. Trimming took off 2 bases at V and 7 bases at J, with 17 bases between the two ends. CDR3 length equals 15 residues. CDR3 region: CASSYLAGPRGGYTF. CDR3 DNA: TGTGCCAGCAGTTACCTCGCAGGCCCCCGGGGTGGCTACACCTTC.

This chain connects TRBV27 to TRBJ2-3; 11 nucleotides agree with TRBD2. The CDR3 extends over 15 amino acids. V shed 5 bases and J 3 bases; nucleotides not matched to a gene: 4. Germline CDR1 and CDR2: MNHEY and SMNVEV (reference sequence). The CDR3 DNA reads as TGTGCCAGCAGTCGAACTAGCGGGAGAACAGATACGCAGTATTTT. It specifies CASSRTSGRTDTQYF.

This clone was counted once. The chain couples TRBV27 to TRBJ1-5; 9 nucleotides line up with TRBD1. This CDR3 comprises 14 residues. V dropped 8 bases and J dropped 6; count of bases not matched to a gene: 8. Per germline, CDR1 MNHEY and CDR2 SMNVEV (reference sequence). The CDR3 region is CASWDRAAGQPQHF. CDR3 bases: TGTGCCAGCTGGGACAGGGCGGCTGGTCAGCCCCAGCATTTT.

The chain uses TRBV11-2 and TRBJ2-7; D gene ambiguous. This CDR3 is 14 amino acids long. V lost 5 bases to trimming and J lost 4 bases, with 15 bases between them. Germline V gene data show CDR1 as SGHAT and CDR2 as FQNNGV. The CDR3 loop reads CASSDIGRSYEQYF. CDR3 in DNA: TGTGCCAGCAGCGACATTGGCCGAAGTTACGAGCAGTACTTC.

The chain uses TRBV5-1 and TRBJ1-1; TRBD1 is a possible D gene (5 bases). Germline CDR1 SGHRS, CDR2 YFSETQ. CDR3 length equals 14 residues. V shed 0 bases and J shed 1 base, with 7 bases lying between them. This CDR3 is CASSLAQGNTEAFF. The CDR3 DNA is TGCGCCAGCAGCTTGGCCCAGGGGAACACTGAAGCTTTCTTT.

This clone turned up a few times. This CDR3 is CAWSPQVLSGQGILDGYTF. The DNA of the CDR3 is TGTGCCTGGAGTCCCCAAGTCTTATCCGGACAGGGGATACTCGATGGCTACACCTTC. The chain joins TRBV30 to TRBJ1-2; 9 bases are shared with TRBD1. The germline V gene has CDR1 GTSNPN and CDR2 SVGIG (reference sequence). CDR3 size: 19 residues. The trim removed 2 bases at V and 6 bases at J, leaving 22 bases unmatched.

J is TRBJ2-5 and V is TRBV6-6; 9 positions agree with TRBD1. The trim removed 5 bases at V and 6 bases at J, leaving 10 bases unmatched. The CDR3 covers 15 residues. Germline V gene sequence: CDR1 MNHNY, CDR2 SVGAGI (reference sequence). The CDR3 region is CASSRDRVLVQTQYF. CDR3 in DNA: TGTGCCAGCAGTAGGGACAGGGTTCTTGTTCAGACCCAGTACTTC.

This chain links TRBV9 with TRBJ2-1; D is unresolved. Germline lookup yields CDR1 SGDLS and CDR2 YYNGEE. There are 15 residues in the CDR3. V lost 7 bases, J lost 0 bases, and 14 bases lay in between. The CDR3 loop is CASAPQPSSYNEQFF. The CDR3, as DNA: TGTGCCAGCGCCCCCCAACCGAGCTCCTACAATGAGCAGTTCTTC.

The chain is built from TRBV4-3 and TRBJ2-7; 9 nucleotides match TRBD1. Looked up from germline, CDR1 is LGHNA and CDR2 is YSLEER. This CDR3 is built from 15 residues. J lost 3 bases, V lost 0 bases, and 3 bases had no gene match. CDR3 nucleotide sequence: TGCGCCAGCAGCCAAGACAGGGACAGGGTCTACGAGCAGTACTTC. This gives the protein CASSQDRDRVYEQYF.

This clone was seen more than once but under ten times. The chain couples TRBV4-1 to TRBJ2-1; possible D gene TRBD2, 5 bases. V was trimmed by 4 bases and J by 3 bases, leaving 16 bases between them. The CDR3 covers 16 residues. Germline CDR1 MGHRA, CDR2 YSYEKL. CDR3 sequence: CASSLSESGLYNEQFF. CDR3 DNA: TGCGCCAGCAGCCTATCAGAAAGCGGACTCTACAATGAGCAGTTCTTC.

The gene calls are TRBV6-1 and TRBJ1-4, with 7 bases fitting TRBD1. Germline CDR1 is MNHNS and CDR2 is SASEGT. V shed 4 bases, J shed 1 base, and the junction held 3 bases outside the gene matches. The CDR3 is 15 residues long. The CDR3 DNA reads as TGTGCCAGCAGTGGCCACAGGGGAACTAATGAAAAACTGTTTTTT. Residues: CASSGHRGTNEKLFF.

The genes are TRBV5-3 and TRBJ1-2, with no clear D. TRBV5-3 has ORF status, its function being uncertain. This CDR3 comprises 16 residues. The V end lost 4 bases, the J end lost 3 bases, and 19 bases lay between the germline ends. CDR3 coding DNA: TGTGCCAGAAGCGTGGGCAGTGACCTGCGGGACTATGGCTACACCTTC. Residues: CARSVGSDLRDYGYTF.

This clone turned up a few times. The V gene is TRBV7-8, the J gene TRBJ1-4; weak D call: TRBD1 (5 bases). The germline V and J ends were trimmed by 1 base and 6 bases, with 12 bases remaining between them. The CDR3 has 15 residues. Germline CDR1 is SGHVS and CDR2 is FQNEAQ. CDR3 in amino acids: CASSLDLEGHEKLFF. The CDR3 DNA sequence: TGTGCCAGCAGCTTAGATCTGGAGGGGCATGAAAAACTGTTTTTT.

V is TRBV28 and J is TRBJ1-5; D not certain. Between the trimmed V and J ends, which lost 5 bases and 2 bases, there was a span of 10 bases. Germline lookup yields CDR1 MDHEN and CDR2 SYDVKM. The length of the CDR3 is 14 residues. CDR3 bases: TGTGCCAGCAGTCAGGCGCGGGGCAATCAGCCCCAGCATTTT. This codes for CASSQARGNQPQHF.

V usage is TRBV4-2 and J usage is TRBJ2-1, with 8 positions matching TRBD2. CDR1 LGHNA and CDR2 YNFKEQ come from the germline V gene. The CDR3 has 15 residues. V shed 0 bases, J shed 8 bases, and the junction held 6 bases outside the gene matches. The CDR3 bases are TGTGCCAGCAGCCAAGAAACCGGGAGGGCCGATGAGCAGTTCTTC. Translated: CASSQETGRADEQFF.

This chain links TRBV7-8 with TRBJ2-3, with D possibly being TRBD1 (6 bases). Germline CDR1 and CDR2: SGHVS and FQNEAQ. The CDR3 consists of 14 residues. Deletions cut 6 bases from V and 4 bases from J, with 14 bases between. The CDR3 protein is CASSLDRPSDTQYF. The CDR3 coding sequence is TGTGCCAGCAGTCTTGACAGGCCGTCAGATACGCAGTATTTT.

The chain couples TRBV6-1 to TRBJ1-2; tentative D call: TRBD1 (5 bases). Trimming took off 2 bases at V and 2 bases at J, with 9 bases between the two ends. This CDR3 contains 14 residues. Germline-derived CDR1 and CDR2 are MNHNS and SASEGT. The CDR3 nucleotides are TGTGCCAGCAGTGAACCAGGGATCAACTATGGCTACACCTTC. Amino acids: CASSEPGINYGYTF.

The chain employs TRBV6-1 and TRBJ2-7; perhaps TRBD1 as D (7 bases). V lost 7 bases, J lost 2 bases, and 15 bases lay in between. The CDR3 runs 14 residues. CDR1 is MNHNS and CDR2 is SASEGT in the germline V gene. CDR3 in amino acids: CASKGAEGTYEQYF. The CDR3 DNA sequence: TGTGCCAGCAAGGGGGCGGAGGGAACCTACGAGCAGTACTTC.

Only one count was recorded for this clone. V and J are TRBV4-3 and TRBJ2-5; a possible D gene is TRBD1 (5 bases). The germline gives CDR1 LGHNA, CDR2 YSLEER. CDR3 length equals 15 residues. Trimming stripped 0 bases from V and 2 bases from J, with 10 bases between. Written as DNA, the CDR3 is TGCGCCAGCAGCCAAGATGCGTACAGGCAAGAGACCCAGTACTTC. This translates into CASSQDAYRQETQYF.

The table lists this clone with a few counts. The rearrangement uses TRBV30 and TRBJ2-7; tentative D call: TRBD2 (7 bases). The V gene's germline CDR1 is GTSNPN and CDR2 SVGIG (reference sequence). V lost 4 bases to trimming and J lost 2 bases, with 24 bases between them. The CDR3 loop spans 17 amino acids. The chain's CDR3 is CAWNYEGGQGITYEQYF. As DNA, the CDR3 is TGTGCCTGGAATTACGAGGGGGGGCAAGGGATCACCTACGAGCAGTACTTC.